This TCR beta chain was found in a study of T-cell reconstitution after alpha-beta-depleted transplantation in children (TCRdb year 2016). Study-level background: Using TCR repertoire profiling, the study quantitatively followed how T-cell immune reconstitution unfolded in children after TCRalphabeta/CD19-depleted allogeneic hematopoietic cell transplantation.

To prepare the library, PCR was applied. Sequencer: Illumina HiSeq 2500. TCR libraries were prepared with molecular barcoding, using unique molecular identifiers to normalize TCRbeta repertoire quantification. Through fastp at Q25 and MiXCR, TCRdb rebuilt clones from the public reads, retaining in-frame beta chains. Each CDR3 protein appears once, grouped with its most common genes and DNA. Counted in this sample were 120,000 to 150,000 distinct CDR3 sequences; 8% to 10% of them appeared once. The ten largest clones add up to approximately 18% of the sample. This clonotype was observed many times. There is no known antigen for this receptor. The sample holds no much larger clone one base away, and base qualities are not on file. The germline V gene encodes CDR1 GTSNPN and CDR2 SVGIG (reference sequence). The CDR3 holds 11 amino acids from the cysteine to the phenylalanine. Just the 33-base CDR3 DNA is kept, in frame starting at base 1. Unmatched junction bases come to 0, with V trimmed by 1 base and J by 6 bases.

The sample's treatment or condition label is to be understood as: allogeneic hematopoietic cell transplantation with graft depleted of TCRalphabeta T cells and CD19 B cells. The transplant recipients were children given TCRalphabeta/CD19-depleted allogeneic hematopoietic cell grafts. General findings and caveats noted by the study authors: Apparently early alphabetaT-cell count recovery about two months after transplant reportedly relied on only several hundred rapidly expanded clones derived from non-depleted graft cells. In some patients, high TCRbeta diversity at day 60 was attributed to recipient T cells and intrathymic progenitors that had survived conditioning. The frequencies of hyperexpanded clones fell over the following months, and after one year, T-cell counts and TCRbeta diversity were mostly attributed to newly produced T cells.

Recombination connected TRBV30 to TRBJ2-7, with 7 middle bases fitting TRBD1. The clonotype was recovered from a female patient aged 2-15 years who had a stem cell transplant for congenital amegakaryocytic thrombocytopenia, so the T cells may come from the graft donor. The sample was PBMCs, mostly from graft donor cells, taken 180 days after TCRalphabeta/CD19-depleted stem cell transplant. The CDR3 reads as follows: CAWSAGGEQYF. The DNA sequence follows: TGTGCCTGGAGTGCAGGGGGCGAGCAGTACTTC.